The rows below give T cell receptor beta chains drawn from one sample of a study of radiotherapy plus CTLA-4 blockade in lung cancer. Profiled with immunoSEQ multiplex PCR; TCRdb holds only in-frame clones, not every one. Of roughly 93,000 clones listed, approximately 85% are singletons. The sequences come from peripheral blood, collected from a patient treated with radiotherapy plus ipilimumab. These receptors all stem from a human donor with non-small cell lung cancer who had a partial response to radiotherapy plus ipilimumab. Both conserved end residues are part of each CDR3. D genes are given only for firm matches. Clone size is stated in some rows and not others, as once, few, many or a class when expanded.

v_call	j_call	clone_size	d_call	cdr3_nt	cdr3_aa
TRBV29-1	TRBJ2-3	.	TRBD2	TGCAGCGTTGAGGCGGGAGGGATGGATACGCAGTATTTT	CSVEAGGMDTQYF
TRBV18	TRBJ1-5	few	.	TGTGCCAGCTCTCAAGAGGGCAATCAGCCCCAGCATTTT	CASSQEGNQPQHF
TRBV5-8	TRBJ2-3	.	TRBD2	TGTGCCAGCAGCTTGAAGGTGGCTAGCGGGCTAGGAGCAGATACGCAGTATTTT	CASSLKVASGLGADTQYF
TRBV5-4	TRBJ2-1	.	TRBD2	TGTGCCAGCAGCTTCCCGGGACTAGCGTCCTACAATGAGCAGTTCTTC	CASSFPGLASYNEQFF
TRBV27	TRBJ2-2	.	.	TGTGCCAGCAGTTTATCCCGCACCGGGGAGCTGTTTTTT	CASSLSRTGELFF
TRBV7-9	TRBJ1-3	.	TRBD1	TGTGCCAGCAGCTTACAGGGGGGCGGAAACACCATATATTTT	CASSLQGGGNTIYF
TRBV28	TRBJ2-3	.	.	TGTGCCAGCAGCCTAGCAGGTATTGGGGATACGCAGTATTTT	CASSLAGIGDTQYF
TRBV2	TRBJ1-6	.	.	TGTGCCAGCACAGGGGATAATTCACCCCTCCACTTT	CASTGDNSPLHF
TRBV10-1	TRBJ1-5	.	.	TGCGCCCGCCACAGGATACTAAATAGCAATCAGCCCCAGCATTTT	CARHRILNSNQPQHF
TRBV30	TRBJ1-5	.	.	TGTGCCTGGAGTGCCGAGAATAGCAATCAGCCCCAGCATTTT	CAWSAENSNQPQHF
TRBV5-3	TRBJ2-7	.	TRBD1	TGTGCCAGAAGCTCGGACAGGGCAGCCTACGAGCAGTACTTC	CARSSDRAAYEQYF
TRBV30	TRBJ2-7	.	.	TGTGCCTGGAGTGTAAACCGGGGATACGAGCAGTACTTC	CAWSVNRGYEQYF
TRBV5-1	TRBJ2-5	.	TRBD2	TGCGCCAGCAGCTCGGGGTCGGGGGGGCTGACCCAGTACTTC	CASSSGSGGLTQYF
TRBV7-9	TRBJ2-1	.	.	TGTGCCAGCAGCTTGACCGGGAGTTACAATGAGCAGTTCTTC	CASSLTGSYNEQFF
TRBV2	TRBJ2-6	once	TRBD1	TGTGCCAGCAGCGGACAGGGGAGCTCTGGGGCCAACGTCCTGACTTTC	CASSGQGSSGANVLTF
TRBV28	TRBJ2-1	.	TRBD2	TGTGCCAGCAGTTTAGCTAGCGGGTTAAAGGGAAATGAGCAGTTCTTC	CASSLASGLKGNEQFF
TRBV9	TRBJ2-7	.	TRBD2	TGTGCCAGCAGCGTAGCTCCGGGACTAGCTTACGAGCAGTACTTC	CASSVAPGLAYEQYF
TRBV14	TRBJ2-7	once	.	TGTGCCAGCAGCCCCAGGAGAAGGGGCGAGCAGTACTTC	CASSPRRRGEQYF
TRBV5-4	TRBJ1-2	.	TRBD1	TGTGCCAGCAGCTTACGGTCGGGACAGGGACTTAGTGGCTACACCTTC	CASSLRSGQGLSGYTF
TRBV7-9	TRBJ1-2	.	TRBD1	TGTGCCAGCAGCAGAAACCGAGGGACAGCGCTATCTAACTATGGCTACACCTTC	CASSRNRGTALSNYGYTF
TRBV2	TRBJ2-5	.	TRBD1	TGTGCCAGCCTGACAGGGGCCCAAGAGACCCAGTACTTC	CASLTGAQETQYF
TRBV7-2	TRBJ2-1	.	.	TGTGCCAGCAGCTTAGCGGGAGGGGGGTATGAGCAGTTCTTC	CASSLAGGGYEQFF
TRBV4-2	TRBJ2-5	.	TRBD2	TGTGCCAGCAGCCAAGAAACGGCGGGAGGGCCGGAGGAGACCCAGTACTTC	CASSQETAGGPEETQYF
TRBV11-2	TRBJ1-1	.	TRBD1	TGTGCCAGTTGTGCTCCCCGGGACAGGGGGGGAGTAAACACTGAAGCTTTCTTT	CASCAPRDRGGVNTEAFF
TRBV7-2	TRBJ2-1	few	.	TGTGCCAGCAGCTCCGGGAGTCCTCGGCTGAACAATGAGCAGTTCTTC	CASSSGSPRLNNEQFF
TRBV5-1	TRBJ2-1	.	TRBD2	TGCGCCAGCAGCTTGGGGGGGACTAGCTTGATCGATGAGCAGTTCTTC	CASSLGGTSLIDEQFF
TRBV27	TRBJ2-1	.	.	TGTGCCAGCAGTTTTACAGGGAGAACTGCCAATGAGCAGTTCTTC	CASSFTGRTANEQFF
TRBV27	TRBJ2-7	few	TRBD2	TGTGCCAGCAAAACTAGCGGGGTCTACGAGCAGTACTTC	CASKTSGVYEQYF
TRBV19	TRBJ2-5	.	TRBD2	TGTGCCAGTAAGCTAGCGGGAGTGGAGACCCAGTACTTC	CASKLAGVETQYF
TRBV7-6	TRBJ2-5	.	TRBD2	TGTGCCAGCAGCCGACAGACCAGGGGGATAGCGGGAGGGCCGGGGGAGACCCAGTACTTC	CASSRQTRGIAGGPGETQYF
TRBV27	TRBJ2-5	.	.	TGTGCCAGCAGTTTACGTCCGATCCAGGGGGAGACCCAGTACTTC	CASSLRPIQGETQYF
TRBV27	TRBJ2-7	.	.	TGTGCCAGCAGTTTAGACAGGTACTCCTACGAGCAGTACTTC	CASSLDRYSYEQYF
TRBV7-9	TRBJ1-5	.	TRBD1	TGTGCCGTCACCGGCAAACAGGGGCATCAGCCCCAGCATTTT	CAVTGKQGHQPQHF
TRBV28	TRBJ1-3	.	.	TGTGCCAGCACCGCCTCGGGGGAAACCATATATTTT	CASTASGETIYF
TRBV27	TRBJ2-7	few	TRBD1	TGTGCCAGCAGTGGATCGACAGGGGAGTTGATCTACGAGCAGTACTTC	CASSGSTGELIYEQYF
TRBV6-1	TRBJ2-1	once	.	TGTGCCAGCAGTGAAGTAGGGGGGGACGGGGCAGCGATCTTC	CASSEVGGDGAAIF
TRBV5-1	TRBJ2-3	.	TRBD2	TGCGCCAGCAGACCCTTCGGGACTAGCGGGAGCACGCAGTATTTT	CASRPFGTSGSTQYF
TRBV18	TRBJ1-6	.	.	TGTGCCAGCTCACCAGATGCGACAAATAATTCACCCCTCCACTTT	CASSPDATNNSPLHF
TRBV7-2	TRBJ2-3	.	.	TGTGCCAGCAGCTCCCTAGCAGATACGCAGTATTTT	CASSSLADTQYF
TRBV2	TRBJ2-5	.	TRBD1	TGTGCCAGCAGTGCAGGGGGTGGGGAGACCCAGTACTTC	CASSAGGGETQYF
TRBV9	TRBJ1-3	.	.	TGTGCCAGCAGCGCAAGTCTCAGGGACTCTGGAAACACCATATATTTT	CASSASLRDSGNTIYF
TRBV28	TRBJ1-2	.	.	TGTGCCAGCAGTTTCCTCCAGGGTTGGTATGGCTACACCTTC	CASSFLQGWYGYTF
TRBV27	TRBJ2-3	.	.	TGTGCCAGCAGCCTGCTCCCGGGACAAGGCACAGATACGCAGTATTTT	CASSLLPGQGTDTQYF
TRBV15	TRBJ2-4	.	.	TGTGCCACCAGTATAGGAGGAACCGGGGACATTCAGTACTTC	CATSIGGTGDIQYF
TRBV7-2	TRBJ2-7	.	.	TGTGCCAGCAGCACGCGGACAGTCTACGAGCAGTACTTC	CASSTRTVYEQYF
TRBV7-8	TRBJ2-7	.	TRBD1	TGTGCCAGCAGCTTCGAGGGGACAGGCGCGTACGAGCAGTACTTC	CASSFEGTGAYEQYF
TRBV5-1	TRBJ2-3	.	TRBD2	TGCGCCAGCAGCCTGGGACTAGCGGGAGACGCAGATACGCAGTATTTT	CASSLGLAGDADTQYF
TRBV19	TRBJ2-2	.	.	TGTGCCAGTAGCTATGTGGACAGCCAGAACACCGGGGAGCTGTTTTTT	CASSYVDSQNTGELFF
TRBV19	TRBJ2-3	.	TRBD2	TGTGCCAGTAGTATGAATCGGGAGGGCCGGGATACGCAGTATTTT	CASSMNREGRDTQYF
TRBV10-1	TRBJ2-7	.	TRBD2	TGCGCCAGCGGGGAGGGACTACCGGGCGAGCAGTACTTC	CASGEGLPGEQYF
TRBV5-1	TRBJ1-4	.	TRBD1	TGCGCCAGCAGCCCGCAACAGGGGGCTAATGAAAAACTGTTTTTT	CASSPQQGANEKLFF
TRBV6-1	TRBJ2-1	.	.	TGTGCCAGCAGTACGAGGGTGCCGGGGCAGTTCTTC	CASSTRVPGQFF
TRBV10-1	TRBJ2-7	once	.	TGCGCCAGGACGCAGGGGTTGAGCTCCTACGAGCAGTACTTC	CARTQGLSSYEQYF
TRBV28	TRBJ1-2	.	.	TGTGCCAGCAGTTTGGTCGGGACACCGTGGGGCTACACCTTC	CASSLVGTPWGYTF